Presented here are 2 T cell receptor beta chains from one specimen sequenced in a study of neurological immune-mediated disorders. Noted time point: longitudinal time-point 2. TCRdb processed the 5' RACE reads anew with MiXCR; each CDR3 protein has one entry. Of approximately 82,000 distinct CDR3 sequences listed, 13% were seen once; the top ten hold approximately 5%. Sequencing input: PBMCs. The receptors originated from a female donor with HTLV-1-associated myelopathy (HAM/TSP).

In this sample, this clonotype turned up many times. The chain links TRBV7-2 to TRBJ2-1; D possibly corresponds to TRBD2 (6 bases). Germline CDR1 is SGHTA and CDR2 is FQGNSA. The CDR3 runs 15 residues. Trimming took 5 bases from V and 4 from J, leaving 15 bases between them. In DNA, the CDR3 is TGTGCCAGCAGCACGTGGCGGGGATCATACAATGAGCAGTTCTTC. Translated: CASSTWRGSYNEQFF. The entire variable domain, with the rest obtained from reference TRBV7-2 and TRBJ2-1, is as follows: GAGVSQSPSNKVTEKGKDVELRCDPISGHTALYWYRQSLGQGLEFLIYFQGNSAPDKSGLPSDRFSAERTGGSVSTLTIQRTQQEDSAVYLCASSTWRGSYNEQFFGPGTRLTVL.

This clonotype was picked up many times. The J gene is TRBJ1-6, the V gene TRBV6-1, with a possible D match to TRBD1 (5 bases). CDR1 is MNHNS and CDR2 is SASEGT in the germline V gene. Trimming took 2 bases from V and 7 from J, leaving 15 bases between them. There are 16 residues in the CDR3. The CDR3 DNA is TGTGCCAGCAGTGAAACGGCAGGGATAAAGAATTCACCCCTCCACTTT. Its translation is CASSETAGIKNSPLHF.